Listed here is a single T cell receptor beta chain. The repertoire was sequenced with immunoSEQ multiplex PCR; TCRdb's copy has only in-frame clones and lacks some. The data contain approximately 72,000 clones, 85% of them seen just once; the ten biggest clones take up about a third. Unmatched junction bases numbered 4, after V lost 0 bases and J lost 7 bases. Germline CDR1 and CDR2: SGDLS and YYNGEE. This CDR3 is built from 15 residues. This specimen belongs to a study of blood T cell repertoires in COVID-19. Overall study context: Samples taken during acute and convalescent COVID-19 were collected in the United States, Italy and Spain.

Sequencing was done on a sample of peripheral blood. The source of this sequence is an elderly woman with active or convalescent COVID-19. The chain joins TRBV9 to TRBJ1-5; TRBD1 aligns across 10 bases. The CDR3 bases are TGTGCCAGCAGCGTAGGGACAGGGGGAGGACAGCCCCAGCATTTT. This translates into CASSVGTGGGQPQHF.